The 18 T cell receptor beta chains listed next were all sequenced from one sample in a study of blood T cell repertoires in COVID-19 (dated by TCRdb to 2020 to 2022). The library was made by the immunoSEQ multiplex PCR assay. TCRdb's version of the immuneACCESS table is confined to in-frame rearrangements and falls short of the full clone set. An unresolved V gene accounts for under half of the shortfall where checked; the remainder is of unknown origin. Within this sample are about 480,000 clones, with roughly 87% of them counted one time only. Approximately 2% of the sample is held by the ten biggest clonotypes. The sequenced material came from PBMCs or T cells enriched from blood (not recorded which). The source of these receptors is a woman in her late teens or twenties with acute COVID-19.

The V gene is TRBV18, the J gene TRBJ1-3; D possibly corresponds to TRBD1 (5 bases). CDR3 length equals 13 residues. V was shortened by 8 bases and J by 0 bases, with 8 bases between the two germline ends. CDR1 and CDR2 from the germline V gene are KGHSH and LQKENI. Here the CDR3 reads CASARDSGNTIYF. The CDR3, as DNA: TGTGCCAGCGCCAGGGACTCTGGAAACACCATATATTTT.

The rearrangement links TRBV12-3 or TRBV12-4 to TRBJ2-7, with 9 bases fitting TRBD1. The CDR3 runs 13 residues. After removal of 5 bases from V and 4 bases from J, the junction contained 3 bases not matched to a gene. CDR3: CASSRQGEYEQYF. In DNA, the CDR3 is TGTGCCAGCAGTAGACAGGGGGAATACGAGCAGTACTTC.

The genes are TRBV4-3 and TRBJ1-2, with D tentatively TRBD1 (5 bases). Germline V gene sequence: CDR1 LGHNA, CDR2 YSLEER. Trimming removed 0 bases from V and 4 bases from J, with 21 bases in between. The CDR3 length is 18 residues. CDR3 in DNA: TGCGCCAGCAGCCAAGATCGTTGGGCGGGACCGGCTCTCTATGGCTACACCTTC. It encodes CASSQDRWAGPALYGYTF.

The chain carries TRBV4-3 and TRBJ2-5; D is uncertain. Germline V gene sequence: CDR1 LGHNA, CDR2 YSLEER. The CDR3 has 13 residues. Trimming shortened V by 0 bases and J by 4 bases, and 6 bases separated the two germline ends. In nucleotides, the CDR3 is TGCGCCAGCAGCCAAGATCGTCTAGAGACCCAGTACTTC. Translating gives CASSQDRLETQYF.

This clone was seen a single time. The chain joins TRBV27 to TRBJ1-2; 8 bases line up with TRBD1. Losses at the gene ends were 5 bases for V and 2 bases for J; bases not matched to a gene: 19. Germline CDR1 MNHEY, CDR2 SMNVEV (reference sequence). The length of the CDR3 is 19 residues. The DNA of the CDR3 is TGTGCCAGCAGTATCAGATTTACCCCGGGCAGGGGGCTAAACTATGGCTACACCTTC. Translation gives CASSIRFTPGRGLNYGYTF.

This chain uses TRBV3-1 (or the pseudogene TRBV3-2) with TRBJ2-5; D is ambiguous. The germline V gene has CDR1 LGHDT and CDR2 YNNKEL (reference sequence). The CDR3 is 14 amino acids. The V and J ends lost 4 bases and 5 bases respectively, with 14 bases between them. The CDR3 DNA sequence: TGTGCCAGCAGCCCTTTCGGGTTCGAGGAGACCCAGTACTTC. It encodes CASSPFGFEETQYF.

The chain recombines TRBV3-1 (or the pseudogene TRBV3-2) with TRBJ2-7; TRBD1 agrees at 10 bases. CDR1 and CDR2 from the germline V gene are LGHDT and YNNKEL (reference sequence). V dropped 0 bases and J dropped 2; count of bases not matched to a gene: 4. The CDR3 consists of 16 residues. The CDR3 DNA is TGTGCCAGCAGCCAAGAAGGACAGGGGGTAACCTACGAGCAGTACTTC. Translating it yields CASSQEGQGVTYEQYF.

This clone showed up just once. This chain links TRBV21-1 with TRBJ1-5; the table's D gene call, TRBD1, was not cross checked with the DNA. TRBV21-1 is described as a pseudogene. This CDR3 region has 15 residues. CDR3 bases: TGTGCCAGCAGGGGGCGCCACCTAAGCAATCAGCCCCAGCATTTT. This translates into CASRGRHLSNQPQHF.

J is TRBJ2-5 and V is TRBV10-2; 11 positions agree with TRBD2. The CDR3 runs to 15 residues. CDR1 is WSHSY and CDR2 is SAAADI in the germline V gene. J gave up 1 base and V 6 bases, and 4 bases lay outside the gene matches. Here the CDR3 reads CASSSSGRLQETQYF. CDR3 bases: TGCGCCAGCAGCTCTAGCGGGAGGCTCCAAGAGACCCAGTACTTC.

The genes are TRBV10-3 and TRBJ1-1; D unclear. Trimming stripped 8 bases from V and 2 bases from J, with 12 bases between. The germline CDR1 and CDR2 sequences are ENHRY and SYGVKD. This CDR3 region has 13 residues. Here the CDR3 DNA reads TGTGCCATCCAGCCGAGGGAAAACACTGAAGCTTTCTTT. Translating gives CAIQPRENTEAFF.

V is TRBV7-9 and J is TRBJ2-2; weak D call: TRBD2 (5 bases). Germline lookup yields CDR1 SEHNR and CDR2 FQNEAQ (reference sequence). This CDR3 has 13 amino acids. V was clipped by 2 bases and J by 7 bases, with 8 bases between them. Here the CDR3 DNA reads TGTGCCAGCAGCTTAATGGCGGGCGGGGAGCTGTTTTTT. Translated: CASSLMAGGELFF.

As for this clone: At the DNA level, this CDR3 is encoded by other sequences in the same sample as well. The CDR3 loop is CASSPTGDEQYF. As DNA, the CDR3 is TGTGCCAGCTCACCCACAGGGGACGAGCAGTACTTC. V gene TRBV18 combines with J gene TRBJ2-7; the match to TRBD1 covers 7 bases. Germline V gives CDR1 KGHSH, CDR2 LQKENI. J lost 5 bases, V lost 3 bases, and 1 base had no gene match. This CDR3 region has 12 residues.

This sequence joins TRBV5-1 and TRBJ2-3; no reliable D call. Germline CDR1 reads SGHRS; CDR2 reads YFSETQ. The V end was cut by 4 bases, the J end by 4 bases, with 16 bases between. There are 15 residues in the CDR3. The CDR3 region has the DNA TGCGCCAGCAGCCCGCAATTCAGGCAGGCAGATACGCAGTATTTT. Translating it yields CASSPQFRQADTQYF.

The genes are TRBV27 and TRBJ2-7, with D possibly being TRBD1 (6 bases). The CDR3 contains 14 residues. The germline V gene encodes CDR1 MNHEY and CDR2 SMNVEV (reference sequence). Trimming pared 5 bases from V and 2 bases from J, leaving 13 bases between. The chain's CDR3 is CASSAPGQPYEQYF. CDR3 DNA: TGTGCCAGCAGTGCGCCGGGACAACCCTACGAGCAGTACTTC.

This chain connects TRBV9 to TRBJ2-7; no firm D call. V was trimmed by 1 base and J by 3 bases, leaving 11 bases between them. CDR3 length: 14 amino acids. Germline CDR1 and CDR2: SGDLS and YYNGEE. CDR3 in amino acids: CASSVSPDNYEQYF. CDR3 bases: TGTGCCAGCAGCGTAAGTCCAGACAACTACGAGCAGTACTTC.

The chain joins TRBV27 to TRBJ1-5; perhaps TRBD1 as D (5 bases). Germline V gives CDR1 MNHEY, CDR2 SMNVEV (reference sequence). Trimming left V 0 bases short and J 7 bases short, with 13 bases between. The CDR3 length is 15 residues. CDR3 amino acids: CASSLSNTGVQPQHF. The CDR3 DNA reads TGTGCCAGCAGTTTATCGAACACAGGCGTGCAGCCCCAGCATTTT.

The chain joins TRBV27 to TRBJ1-5; possibly TRBD1 for D (6 bases). The CDR3 totals 16 residues. Germline V lookup: CDR1 MNHEY, CDR2 SMNVEV (reference sequence). Trimming took off 5 bases at V and 1 base at J, with 15 bases between the two ends. CDR3 loop: CASSRLQGHSNQPQHF. The CDR3 coding sequence is TGTGCCAGCAGTCGCTTACAGGGACACAGCAATCAGCCCCAGCATTTT.

The CDR3 DNA sequence: TGTGCCAGCAGCAGGAACAGGGAAGAGCAGTACTTC. It encodes CASSRNREEQYF. The chain links TRBV12-3 or TRBV12-4 to TRBJ2-7; maybe TRBD1 (6 bases). V lost 6 bases, J lost 7 bases, and 13 bases lay in between. The CDR3 runs 12 residues.